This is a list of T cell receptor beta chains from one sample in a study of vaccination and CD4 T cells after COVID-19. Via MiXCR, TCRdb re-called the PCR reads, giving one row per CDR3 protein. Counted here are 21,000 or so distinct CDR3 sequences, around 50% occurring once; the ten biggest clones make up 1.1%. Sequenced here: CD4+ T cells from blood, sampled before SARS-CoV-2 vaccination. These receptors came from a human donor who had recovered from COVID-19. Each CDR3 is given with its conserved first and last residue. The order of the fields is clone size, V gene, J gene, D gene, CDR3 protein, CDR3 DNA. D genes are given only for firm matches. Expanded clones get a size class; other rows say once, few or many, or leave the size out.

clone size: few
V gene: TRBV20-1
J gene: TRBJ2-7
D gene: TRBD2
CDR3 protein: CSARVSGSRWASYEQYF
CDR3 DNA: TGCAGTGCTAGAGTTAGCGGGAGTAGGTGGGCCTCCTACGAGCAGTACTTC

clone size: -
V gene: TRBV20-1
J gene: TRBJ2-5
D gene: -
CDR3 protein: CSVILGGQETQYF
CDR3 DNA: TGCAGTGTTATTTTAGGTGGGCAAGAGACCCAGTACTTC

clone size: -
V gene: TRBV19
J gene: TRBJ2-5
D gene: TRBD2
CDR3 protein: CASSMMGGGQETQYF
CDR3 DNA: TGTGCCAGTAGTATGATGGGCGGGGGCCAAGAGACCCAGTACTTC

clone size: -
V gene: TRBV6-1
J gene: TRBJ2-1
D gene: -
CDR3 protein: CASRRSSYNEQFF
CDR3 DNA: TGTGCCAGCAGGCGGAGCTCCTACAATGAGCAGTTCTTC

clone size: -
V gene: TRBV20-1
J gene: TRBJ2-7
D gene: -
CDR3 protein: CSAPGTGSSYEQYF
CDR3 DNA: TGCAGTGCTCCCGGGACGGGGAGCTCCTACGAGCAGTACTTC

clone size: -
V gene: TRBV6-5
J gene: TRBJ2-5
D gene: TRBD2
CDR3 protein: CASSYGAGGSQETQYF
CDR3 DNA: TGTGCCAGCAGTTACGGCGCGGGAGGGAGCCAAGAGACCCAGTACTTC

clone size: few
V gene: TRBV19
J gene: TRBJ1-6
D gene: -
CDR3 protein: CATRTDFSGSPLHF
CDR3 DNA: TGTGCCACAAGGACAGATTTTTCTGGTTCACCCCTCCACTTT

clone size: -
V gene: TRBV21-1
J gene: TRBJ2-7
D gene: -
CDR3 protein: CASSKGPWVGRRSYEQYF
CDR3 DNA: TGTGCCAGCAGCAAAGGCCCCTGGGTAGGGAGGAGATCCTACGAGCAGTACTTC

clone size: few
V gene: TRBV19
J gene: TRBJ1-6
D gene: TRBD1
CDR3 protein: CASSRGRDSYNSPLHF
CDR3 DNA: TGTGCCAGTAGTAGGGGCCGGGACAGCTATAATTCACCCCTCCACTTT

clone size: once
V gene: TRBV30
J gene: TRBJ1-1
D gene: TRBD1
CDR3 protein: CAEGQMNTEAFF
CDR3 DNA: TGTGCCGAGGGACAGATGAACACTGAAGCTTTCTTT

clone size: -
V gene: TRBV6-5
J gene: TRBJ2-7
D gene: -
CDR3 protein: CASSYRALSSYEQYF
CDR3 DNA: TGTGCCAGCAGTTATAGGGCCCTGAGCTCCTACGAGCAGTACTTC

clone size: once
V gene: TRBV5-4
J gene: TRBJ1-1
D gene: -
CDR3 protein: CASSRQSPRVRGKAFF
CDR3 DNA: TGTGCCAGCAGCCGACAGTCCCCGCGGGTCCGGGGCAAAGCTTTCTTT

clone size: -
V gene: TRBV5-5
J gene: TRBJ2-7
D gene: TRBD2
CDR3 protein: CASSGGTSLRYEQYF
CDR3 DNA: TGTGCCAGCAGCGGGGGGACTAGCCTCCGCTACGAGCAGTACTTC

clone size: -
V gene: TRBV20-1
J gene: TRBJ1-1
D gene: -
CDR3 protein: CSRRGGGTVAFF
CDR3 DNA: TGCAGCAGGCGGGGCGGAGGGACTGTAGCTTTCTTT

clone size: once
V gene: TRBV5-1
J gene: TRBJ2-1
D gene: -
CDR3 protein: CASSLSGGTFGNEQFF
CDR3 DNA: TGCGCCAGCAGCTTATCTGGGGGGACATTTGGGAATGAGCAGTTCTTC

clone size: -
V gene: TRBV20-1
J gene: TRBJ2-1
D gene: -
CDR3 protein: CSARRTIIPNEQFF
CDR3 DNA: TGCAGTGCTAGGAGGACTATTATCCCCAATGAGCAGTTCTTC

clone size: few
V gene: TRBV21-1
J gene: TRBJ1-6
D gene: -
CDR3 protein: CASRGQSTSSYNSPLHF
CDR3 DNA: TGTGCCAGCAGAGGACAGAGCACAAGCTCCTATAATTCACCCCTCCACTTT

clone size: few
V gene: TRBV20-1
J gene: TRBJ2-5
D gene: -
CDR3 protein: CSAAGQTQETQYF
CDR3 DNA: TGCAGTGCAGCGGGACAAACACAAGAGACCCAGTACTTC

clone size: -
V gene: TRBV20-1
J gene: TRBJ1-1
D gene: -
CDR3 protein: CSARGSEAFF
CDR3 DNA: TGCAGTGCTAGAGGGTCTGAAGCTTTCTTT

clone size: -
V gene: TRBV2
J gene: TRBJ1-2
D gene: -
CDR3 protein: CASRPGLSSGYTF
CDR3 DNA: TGTGCCAGCAGGCCGGGATTATCTTCCGGCTACACCTTC

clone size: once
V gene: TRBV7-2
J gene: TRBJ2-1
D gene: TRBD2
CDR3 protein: CASSTRGGSEQFF
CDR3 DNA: TGTGCCAGCAGCACCCGGGGCGGGAGTGAGCAGTTCTTC

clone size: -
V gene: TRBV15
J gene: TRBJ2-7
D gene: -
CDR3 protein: CATSRDIVREQYF
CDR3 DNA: TGTGCCACCAGCAGAGACATTGTACGCGAGCAGTACTTC

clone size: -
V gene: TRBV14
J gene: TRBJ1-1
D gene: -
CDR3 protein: CASSPWGGAYTEAFF
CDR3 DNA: TGTGCCAGCAGCCCGTGGGGGGGAGCGTACACTGAAGCTTTCTTT

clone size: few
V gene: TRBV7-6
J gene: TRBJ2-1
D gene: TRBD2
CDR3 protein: CASSLGWTSGSNEQFF
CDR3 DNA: TGTGCCAGCAGCTTGGGCTGGACTAGCGGGAGCAATGAGCAGTTCTTC

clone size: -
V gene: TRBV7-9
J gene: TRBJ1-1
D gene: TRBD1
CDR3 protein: CASSWDRGRTEAFF
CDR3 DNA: TGTGCCAGCAGCTGGGACAGGGGGCGCACTGAAGCTTTCTTT

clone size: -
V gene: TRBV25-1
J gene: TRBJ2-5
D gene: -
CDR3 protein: CASSESLYQETQYF
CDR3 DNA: TGTGCCAGCAGTGAGTCCTTGTACCAAGAGACCCAGTACTTC

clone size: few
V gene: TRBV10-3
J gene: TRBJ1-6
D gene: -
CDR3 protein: CAISDPTGVFNSPLHF
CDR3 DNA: TGTGCCATCAGTGACCCGACAGGAGTCTTCAATTCACCCCTCCACTTT

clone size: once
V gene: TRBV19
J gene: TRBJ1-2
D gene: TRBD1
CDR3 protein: CASSTSYPRQGSNYGYTF
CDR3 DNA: TGTGCCAGTAGTACTTCCTACCCTCGACAGGGATCTAACTATGGCTACACCTTC

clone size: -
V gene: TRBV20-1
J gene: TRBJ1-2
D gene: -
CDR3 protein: CSAREWRPRMGEGYGYTF
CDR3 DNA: TGCAGTGCTAGAGAGTGGAGACCAAGGATGGGGGAAGGCTATGGCTACACCTTC

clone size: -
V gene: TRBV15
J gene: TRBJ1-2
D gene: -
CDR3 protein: CATSIGGNYGYTF
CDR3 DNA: TGTGCCACCAGCATTGGAGGGAACTATGGCTACACCTTC

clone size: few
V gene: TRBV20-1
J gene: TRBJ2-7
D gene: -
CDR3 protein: CSASFDGIYEQYF
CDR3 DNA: TGCAGTGCTAGTTTTGACGGAATCTACGAGCAGTACTTC

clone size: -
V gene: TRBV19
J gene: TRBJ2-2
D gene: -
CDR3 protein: CASSIGARDTGELFF
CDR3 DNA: TGTGCCAGTAGTATAGGAGCCAGGGACACCGGGGAGCTGTTTTTT

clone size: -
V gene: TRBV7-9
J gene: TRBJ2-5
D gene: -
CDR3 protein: CASSPGGGQETQYF
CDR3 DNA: TGTGCCAGCAGCCCAGGGGGGGGCCAAGAGACCCAGTACTTC

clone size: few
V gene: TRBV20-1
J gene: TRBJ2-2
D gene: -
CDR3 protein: CSARPPGTGELFF
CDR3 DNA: TGCAGTGCTAGACCACCGGGCACCGGGGAGCTGTTTTTT

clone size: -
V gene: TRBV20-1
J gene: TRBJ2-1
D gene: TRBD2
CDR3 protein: CSATRAGGDEQFF
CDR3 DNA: TGCAGTGCTACGCGGGCGGGGGGGGATGAGCAGTTCTTC

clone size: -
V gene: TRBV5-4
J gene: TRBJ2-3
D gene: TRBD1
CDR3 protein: CASSAGTGRPDTQYF
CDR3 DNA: TGTGCCAGCAGCGCCGGGACAGGGAGGCCAGATACGCAGTATTTT